Listed below are T cell receptor beta chains from one sample, sequenced in a study of blood T cell repertoires in COVID-19. Libraries were prepared by immunoSEQ multiplex PCR; TCRdb keeps only in-frame clonotypes and omits some of them. The table has some 320,000 clones, around 86% seen once. The sequencing input was PBMCs or T cells enriched from blood (not recorded which). These receptor sequences come from a man in his sixties who had recovered from COVID-19. Both conserved end residues are part of each CDR3. Each record gives: clone size, V gene, J gene, D gene, CDR3 DNA, CDR3 protein. The D gene is left open where the match is weak. The size field is filled for only some rows; it gives once, few, many or a size class.

NA	TRBV3-1/TRBV3-2	TRBJ2-7	TRBD2	TGTGCCAGCAGCCAGGCGGGAGGTCGTCTGGCCGAGCAGTACTTC	CASSQAGGRLAEQYF
NA	TRBV6-5	TRBJ1-4	TRBD1	TGTGCCAGCAGTTACTCCTCAGGGGGGAAACTGTTTTTT	CASSYSSGGKLFF
NA	TRBV2	TRBJ2-1	NA	TGTGCCAGCACCGAAGGGGGGGCCTACAATGAGCAGTTCTTC	CASTEGGAYNEQFF
NA	TRBV6-5	TRBJ1-2	TRBD1	TGTGCCAGCAGACAGGGGCACTATGGCTACACCTTC	CASRQGHYGYTF
once	TRBV18	TRBJ1-2	NA	TGTGCCAGCTCAGAACAGGGCGTCATTAACTATGGCTACACCTTC	CASSEQGVINYGYTF
NA	TRBV19	TRBJ2-1	NA	TGTGCCAGTGGGGGGAGCTCCTACAATGAGCAGTTCTTC	CASGGSSYNEQFF
once	TRBV7-2	TRBJ1-5	NA	TGTGCCAGCAGCGACCAGGGCTCTGTTAATCAGCCCCAGCATTTT	CASSDQGSVNQPQHF
NA	TRBV12-3/TRBV12-4	TRBJ1-6	NA	TGTGCCAGCAGTTTGGAGACAGGACGTCTCCACTTT	CASSLETGRLHF
NA	TRBV6-5	TRBJ1-1	NA	TGTGCCAGCAGGGGTCTACTAAAAATGAACACTGAAGCTTTCTTT	CASRGLLKMNTEAFF
NA	TRBV5-1	TRBJ2-3	NA	TGCGCCAGCAGCTTGGAGCTAGATACGCAGTATTTT	CASSLELDTQYF
NA	TRBV5-1	TRBJ2-1	TRBD1	TGCGCCAGCAGCTTGTGGACAGGGGTGGGAAATGAGCAGTTCTTC	CASSLWTGVGNEQFF
few	TRBV19	TRBJ1-4	TRBD1	TGTGCCAGTAGTACGGGACAGGGAAATGAAAAACTGTTTTTT	CASSTGQGNEKLFF
NA	TRBV24-1	TRBJ2-2	TRBD1	TGTGCCACCACAGACAGGGGAAACACCGGGGAGCTGTTTTTT	CATTDRGNTGELFF
NA	TRBV2	TRBJ2-1	TRBD2	TGTGCCAGCAGTGAAGGGACTAGCGGACCCTTAGTCAATGAGCAGTTCTTC	CASSEGTSGPLVNEQFF
NA	TRBV7-2	TRBJ2-5	NA	TGTGCCAGCAGCTTAGCGGGAGTGGGAGAGACCCAGTACTTC	CASSLAGVGETQYF
once	TRBV20-1	TRBJ1-2	NA	TGCAGTGCTCCCGGTGGCTACACCTTC	CSAPGGYTF
NA	TRBV7-9	TRBJ2-5	TRBD2	TGTGCCAGCAGCCCGGAGGCGGGAGGCCACGTGTCGGAGACCCAGTACTTC	CASSPEAGGHVSETQYF
once	TRBV7-3	TRBJ1-4	TRBD1	TGTGCCGGACAGGGGTGTGAAAAACTGTTTTTT	CAGQGCEKLFF
NA	TRBV7-9	TRBJ2-1	TRBD2	TGTGCCAGCAGCTTAGAGGGGACTAGCGGGTCCGATGAGCAGTTCTTC	CASSLEGTSGSDEQFF
NA	TRBV3-1/TRBV3-2	TRBJ2-1	TRBD2	TGTGCCAGCAGCCCAGGGACTAGCCTGTACAATGAGCAGTTCTTC	CASSPGTSLYNEQFF
NA	TRBV18	TRBJ1-3	NA	TGTGCCAGCTCACCAACGACAGTTGGGGTCTCAGGAAACACCATATATTTT	CASSPTTVGVSGNTIYF
NA	TRBV9	TRBJ2-5	TRBD2	TGTGCCAGCAGCCCCCCTGGGGGGGACACCCAGTACTTC	CASSPPGGDTQYF
NA	TRBV19	TRBJ1-5	TRBD1	TGTGCCAGTAGTATCGGGGGGACAGGGGGGCAGCCCCAGCATTTT	CASSIGGTGGQPQHF
few	TRBV28	TRBJ1-4	NA	TGTGCCAGCAGTCGCAGCGGGGGGGCCGGGGAAAAACTGTTTTTT	CASSRSGGAGEKLFF
NA	TRBV2	TRBJ2-1	NA	TGTGCCAGCAGTGACAGGACAGAAGAGCAGTTCTTC	CASSDRTEEQFF
NA	TRBV2	TRBJ2-7	TRBD2	TGTGCCAGCGGACGGGAGGGAGCCTACGAGCAGTACTTC	CASGREGAYEQYF
NA	TRBV5-1	TRBJ1-1	TRBD1	TGCGCCAGCAGCTCCCTGACAGGGGGGGACACTGAAGCTTTCTTT	CASSSLTGGDTEAFF
NA	TRBV28	TRBJ2-5	NA	TGTGCCAGCAGCCCCTCAGGACATGCCGGGTTGTACCAAGAGACCCAGTACTTC	CASSPSGHAGLYQETQYF
NA	TRBV2	TRBJ1-2	TRBD1	TGTGCCAGCAGTGGAGACAGGGCTTTTTATGGCTACACCTTC	CASSGDRAFYGYTF
NA	TRBV28	TRBJ1-2	TRBD1	TGTGCCAGCAGTCCGGGACAGGGAAGTTTGGGCTACACCTTC	CASSPGQGSLGYTF
NA	TRBV11-3	TRBJ2-1	NA	TGTGCCAGCAGCTTAGACGAGACTGTGAATGAGCAGTTCTTC	CASSLDETVNEQFF
NA	TRBV6-5	TRBJ2-5	TRBD1	TGTGCCAGCAGTTACTCGTTTCTGTCGGGACAGGGCCCCCAGTACTTC	CASSYSFLSGQGPQYF
NA	TRBV5-1	TRBJ1-4	NA	TGCGCCAGCAGCTTGATTACAGGGAGTAATGAAAAACTGTTTTTT	CASSLITGSNEKLFF
NA	TRBV30	TRBJ2-1	TRBD2	TGTGCCTGGAGTGTACTTAGCGGGACGTACAATGAGCAGTTCTTC	CAWSVLSGTYNEQFF
NA	TRBV29-1	TRBJ1-2	TRBD1	TGCAGCGTCCCACCGACAGGGGGACGGAACTATGGCTACACCTTC	CSVPPTGGRNYGYTF
NA	TRBV5-6	TRBJ2-3	NA	TGTGCCAGCAGCTTGGTGCTCGGGGGTAGCACAGATACGCAGTATTTT	CASSLVLGGSTDTQYF
NA	TRBV29-1	TRBJ2-1	NA	TGCAGCGTTCGATCGGGAGTCGCTGAGCAGTTCTTC	CSVRSGVAEQFF
NA	TRBV11-2	TRBJ1-2	NA	TGTGCCAGCAGCTCCCCCGGACTGGCGAAGGGCTACACCTTC	CASSSPGLAKGYTF
NA	TRBV2	TRBJ2-3	TRBD2	TGTGCCAGCAGTAAAACTAGCGGGAGCACAGATACGCAGTATTTT	CASSKTSGSTDTQYF
NA	TRBV24-1	TRBJ2-2	NA	TGTGCCACCAGTGATCACAGTATTAACACCGGGGAGCTGTTTTTT	CATSDHSINTGELFF
NA	TRBV5-1	TRBJ2-3	TRBD2	TGCGCCAGCAGCTTGGGAGCTTCTAGCGGGATATTAGATACGCAGTATTTT	CASSLGASSGILDTQYF
NA	TRBV9	TRBJ2-7	TRBD1	TGTGCCAGCAGCGTAGCCCCAGGGGGCTACGAGCAGTACTTC	CASSVAPGGYEQYF
NA	TRBV5-4	TRBJ1-2	NA	TGTGCCAGCAGCCTCACAGGGTTCTACACCTTC	CASSLTGFYTF
NA	TRBV28	TRBJ2-3	TRBD1	TGTGCCAGCAGTTACCCCGGACAGGGAGGAGATACGCAGTATTTT	CASSYPGQGGDTQYF
NA	TRBV7-2	TRBJ2-1	NA	TGTGCCAGCACCATAGGGCTAGCGAGATACAATGAGCAGTTCTTC	CASTIGLARYNEQFF
NA	TRBV25-1	TRBJ2-1	TRBD2	TGTGCCAGCAGTGATTCCCTAGCGGGAGGATTCTATGAGCAGTTCTTC	CASSDSLAGGFYEQFF
NA	TRBV10-1	TRBJ1-1	NA	TGCGCCAGCAGTGAGGTCAGGGAAGTGACTGAAGCTTTCTTT	CASSEVREVTEAFF
NA	TRBV19	TRBJ2-7	NA	TGTGCCAGCCCCAGGCCGATCCACTACGAGCAGTACTTC	CASPRPIHYEQYF
few	TRBV25-1	TRBJ2-2	NA	TGTGCCAGCAGGTACTTGAACACCGGGGAGCTGTTTTTT	CASRYLNTGELFF
NA	TRBV15	TRBJ2-7	TRBD2	TGTGCCACCAGCAGGGTAACGGGGGCGGGAGGCTCCTACGAGCAGTACTTC	CATSRVTGAGGSYEQYF
NA	TRBV28	TRBJ2-3	NA	TGTGCCAGCAGTTTATCAGGCACAGATACGCAGTATTTT	CASSLSGTDTQYF
NA	TRBV4-2	TRBJ1-3	NA	TGTGCCAGCAGCCAAGATGCAGGGGGAAACACCATATATTTT	CASSQDAGGNTIYF
NA	TRBV9	TRBJ2-3	NA	TGTGCCAGCAGCGTAGCGCCGGGAGTCACAGATACGCAGTATTTT	CASSVAPGVTDTQYF